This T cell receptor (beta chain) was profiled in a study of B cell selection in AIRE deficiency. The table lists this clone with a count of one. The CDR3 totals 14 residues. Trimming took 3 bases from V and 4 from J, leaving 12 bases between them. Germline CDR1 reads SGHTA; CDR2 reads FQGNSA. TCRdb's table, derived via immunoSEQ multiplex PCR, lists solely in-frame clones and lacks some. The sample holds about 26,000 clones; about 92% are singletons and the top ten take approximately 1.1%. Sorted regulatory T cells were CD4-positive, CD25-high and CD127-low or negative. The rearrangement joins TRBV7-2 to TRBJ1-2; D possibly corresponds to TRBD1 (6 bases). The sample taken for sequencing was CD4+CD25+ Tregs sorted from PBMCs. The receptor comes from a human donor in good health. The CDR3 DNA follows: TGTGCCAGCAGCTTGGGGGGGCCTGGCTATGGCTACACCTTC. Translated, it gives CASSLGGPGYGYTF.